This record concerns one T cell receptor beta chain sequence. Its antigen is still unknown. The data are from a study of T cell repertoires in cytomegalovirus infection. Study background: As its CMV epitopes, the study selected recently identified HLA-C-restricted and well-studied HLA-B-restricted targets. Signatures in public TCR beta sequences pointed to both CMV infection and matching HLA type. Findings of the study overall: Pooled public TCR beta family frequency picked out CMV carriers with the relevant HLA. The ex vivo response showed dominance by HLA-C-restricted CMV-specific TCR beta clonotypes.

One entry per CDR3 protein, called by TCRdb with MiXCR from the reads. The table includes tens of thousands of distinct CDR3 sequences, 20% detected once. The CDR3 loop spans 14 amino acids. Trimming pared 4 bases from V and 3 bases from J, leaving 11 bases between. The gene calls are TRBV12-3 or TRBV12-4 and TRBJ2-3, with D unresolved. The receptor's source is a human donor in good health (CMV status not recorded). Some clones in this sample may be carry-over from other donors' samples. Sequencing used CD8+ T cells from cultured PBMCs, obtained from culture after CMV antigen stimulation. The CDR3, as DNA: TGTGCCAGCAGTTCACTTCCCGGGACAGATACGCAGTATTTT. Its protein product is CASSSLPGTDTQYF.